Following are 18 T cell receptor beta chains from one sample sequenced in a study of technical replicates of blood from a handful of donors. The table came from immunoSEQ multiplex PCR; TCRdb's copy has only in-frame clones and leaves some out. The table lists more than 65,000 clones, roughly 90% of them singletons. Sequences were obtained from T cells isolated from PBMCs. The source is a human donor in good health.

The V and J genes are TRBV4-3 and TRBJ2-2; 7 nucleotides match TRBD1. Germline loops: CDR1 LGHNA, CDR2 YSLEER. The J segment lost 6 bases and the V segment lost 0 bases, leaving 10 bases of the junction unmatched. The CDR3 covers 17 residues. The CDR3, as DNA: TGCGCCAGCAGCCAAGAGATGTCTCACAGGGGCGCCGGGGAGCTGTTTTTT. Translated, it gives CASSQEMSHRGAGELFF.

The rearrangement links TRBV7-8 to TRBJ1-2; TRBD1 agrees at 8 bases. This CDR3 region has 16 residues. Germline V gives CDR1 SGHVS, CDR2 FQNEAQ. After removal of 1 base from V and 4 bases from J, the junction contained 8 bases not matched to a gene. CDR3 DNA: TGTGCCAGCAGCTTAGAAGGGGCAGGGGGCGGCTATGGCTACACCTTC. Amino acid sequence: CASSLEGAGGGYGYTF.

Worth noting for this clone: This specimen includes other DNA sequences encoding the same CDR3. This rearrangement joins TRBV19 to TRBJ2-7, with TRBD1 matching 7 bases. Germline-derived CDR1 and CDR2 are LNHDA and SQIVND (reference sequence). With V trimmed by 5 bases and J by 2 bases, 3 bases remained unmatched. The CDR3 is made up of 13 amino acids. This chain's CDR3 is CASSLQGAYEQYF. The CDR3 DNA reads as TGTGCCAGTAGTCTTCAGGGGGCCTACGAGCAGTACTTC.

The rearrangement joins TRBV4-1 to TRBJ2-7; TRBD2 is a possible D gene (6 bases). This CDR3 has 15 residues. V was cut by 2 bases and J by 2 bases, with 13 bases left in between. Per germline, CDR1 MGHRA and CDR2 YSYEKL. CDR3 in DNA: TGCGCCAGCAGCCAACAGGAGCGGGTAGCCTACGAGCAGTACTTC. Translation gives CASSQQERVAYEQYF.

The chain combines TRBV5-1 with TRBJ2-7; 13 bases line up with TRBD2. The V gene end was trimmed by 4 bases and the J gene end by 1 base; junction bases not matched to a gene: 8. Germline assignment: CDR1 SGHRS and CDR2 YFSETQ. CDR3 length: 17 residues. The CDR3 spells CASSGKGLAGPSYEQYF. DNA for the CDR3: TGCGCCAGCAGCGGGAAGGGACTAGCGGGACCTTCCTACGAGCAGTACTTC.

The V and J genes are TRBV5-1 and TRBJ2-5; 12 bases are a match to TRBD2. The trim removed 6 bases at V and 5 bases at J, leaving 11 bases unmatched. The CDR3 runs 16 residues. Germline-derived CDR1 and CDR2 are SGHRS and YFSETQ. The CDR3 region has the DNA TGCGCCAGCAATCCCCTAGCGGGAGGGGTATGGGAGACCCAGTACTTC. Translation gives CASNPLAGGVWETQYF.

This clone was counted a few times. The J gene is TRBJ2-2, the V gene TRBV7-2; TRBD1 matches 8 bases. CDR1 and CDR2 from the germline V gene are SGHTA and FQGNSA. The CDR3 is 17 amino acids. The junction had 18 bases not matched to a gene; V was cut back by 7 bases and J by 8 bases. For the CDR3, the DNA is TGTGCCAGCACCGAGCTAGGACAGGGTCTTTCCCCGGGGGAGCTGTTTTTT. Residues: CASTELGQGLSPGELFF.

The chain recombines TRBV6-6 with TRBJ2-2, with 8 bases aligning to TRBD1. Germline values: CDR1 MNHNY, CDR2 SVGAGI (reference sequence). V lost 2 bases, J lost 1 base, and 0 bases stayed unmatched. The CDR3 sequence is 15 residues long. CDR3: CASSYGTGNTGELFF. The DNA of the CDR3 is TGTGCCAGCAGTTACGGGACAGGGAACACCGGGGAGCTGTTTTTT.

The chain combines TRBV19 with TRBJ2-2, with D uncertain. Looked up from germline, CDR1 is LNHDA and CDR2 is SQIVND (reference sequence). The CDR3 is 12 amino acids. Trimming removed 6 bases at V and 7 bases at J, with 9 bases between. The CDR3, as DNA: TGTGCCAGTAGCACGTCGGTCGGGGAGCTGTTTTTT. This translates into CASSTSVGELFF. Variable domain in full (rest from reference TRBV19 and TRBJ2-2): DGGITQSPKYLFRKEGQNVTLSCEQNLNHDAMYWYRQDPGQGLRLIYYSQIVNDFQKGDIAEGYSVSREKKESFPLTVTSAQKNPTAFYLCASSTSVGELFFGEGSRLTVL.

The chain links TRBV15 to TRBJ2-1, with TRBD2 matching over 9 bases. The germline V gene encodes CDR1 LNHNV and CDR2 YYDKDF (reference sequence). This CDR3 comprises 21 residues. The J segment lost 9 bases and the V segment lost 7 bases, leaving 31 bases of the junction unmatched. CDR3 nucleotide sequence: TGTGCCACCACCCTTCGGTCTGGGGACGGAAGGGCGGGAGGGCCACGCGTTGAGCAGTTCTTC. Its translation: CATTLRSGDGRAGGPRVEQFF. Supplemented by reference TRBV15 and TRBJ2-1, the full variable domain reads DAMVIQNPRYQVTQFGKPVTLSCSQTLNHNVMYWYQQKSSQAPKLLFHYYDKDFNNEADTPDNFQSRRPNTSFCFLDIRSPGLGDTAMYLCATTLRSGDGRAGGPRVEQFFGPGTRLTVL.

This sequence joins TRBV2 and TRBJ2-7; D is perhaps TRBD1 (6 bases). CDR1 and CDR2 from the germline V gene are SNHLY and FYNNEI. Trimming took off 5 bases at V and 2 bases at J, with 13 bases between the two ends. This CDR3 is built from 14 residues. Here the CDR3 DNA reads TGTGCCAGCAGTACCGACAGGAATACCTACGAGCAGTACTTC. The encoded protein is CASSTDRNTYEQYF.

V and J are TRBV2 and TRBJ2-3; 7 bases fit TRBD1. CDR1 SNHLY and CDR2 FYNNEI come from the germline V gene. The CDR3 is 14 amino acids. Losses at the gene ends were 6 bases for V and 2 bases for J; bases not matched to a gene: 5. DNA for the CDR3: TGTGCCAGCAGGCTGACAGGGATCACAGATACGCAGTATTTT. Translation gives CASRLTGITDTQYF.

V is TRBV6-1 and J is TRBJ2-7; 7 nucleotides match TRBD1. V gave up 10 bases and J gave up 7 bases; unmatched junction bases: 13. Germline-derived CDR1 and CDR2 are MNHNS and SASEGT. The CDR3 has 13 residues. The CDR3 DNA is TGTGCCATCCTCGGGACAGCTTATCGAGAGCAGTACTTC. Its translation is CAILGTAYREQYF.

This chain uses TRBV30 with TRBJ2-7; D might be TRBD2 (6 bases). Germline V gene lookup returns CDR1 GTSNPN and CDR2 SVGIG (reference sequence). The CDR3 consists of 15 residues. V lost 2 bases and J 6 bases, leaving 20 bases between the germline ends. Here the CDR3 reads CAWSTEGFFRREQYF. DNA of the CDR3: TGTGCCTGGAGTACGGAGGGTTTTTTTAGGCGCGAGCAGTACTTC.

The chain is built from TRBV6-5 and TRBJ1-1, with D unresolved. Per germline, CDR1 MNHEY and CDR2 SVGAGI. The V gene lost 0 bases and the J gene lost 0 bases, with 8 bases spanning the gap. There are 15 residues in the CDR3. The CDR3 protein is CASSYSSALNTEAFF. In DNA form, the CDR3 reads TGTGCCAGCAGTTACTCGAGCGCGTTGAACACTGAAGCTTTCTTT.

The rearrangement links TRBV13 to TRBJ1-4; possible D gene TRBD1, 6 bases. Trimming removed 1 base at V and 4 bases at J, with 13 bases between. Germline lookup yields CDR1 PRHDT and CDR2 FYEKMQ (reference sequence). The CDR3 is 16 residues long. DNA for the CDR3: TGTGCCAGCAGCTTAGTCGGATGGGGGCTTAATGAAAAACTGTTTTTT. It encodes CASSLVGWGLNEKLFF.

The CDR3 here is CASSLRGVGDTDTQYF. CDR3 coding DNA: TGCGCCAGCAGCCTCAGGGGGGTCGGGGACACAGATACGCAGTATTTT. The rearrangement uses TRBV5-1 and TRBJ2-3, with D possibly being TRBD1 (7 bases). The CDR3 has 16 amino acids. CDR1 SGHRS and CDR2 YFSETQ come from the germline V gene. V was pared by 4 bases and J by 2 bases, with 17 bases between.

The chain joins TRBV7-9 to TRBJ1-2, with 7 positions matching TRBD1. The CDR3 is 14 residues long. Trimming took 3 bases from V and 8 from J; bases not matched to a gene: 9. Germline V lookup: CDR1 SEHNR, CDR2 FQNEAQ (reference sequence). CDR3 sequence reads: CASSFGTASGGYTF. CDR3 DNA: TGTGCCAGCAGCTTCGGGACAGCCTCGGGCGGCTACACCTTC. The full variable domain, in which reference TRBV7-9 and TRBJ1-2 provide the parts outside the CDR3, is DTGVSQNPRHKITKRGQNVTFRCDPISEHNRLYWYRQTLGQGPEFLTYFQNEAQLEKSRLLSDRFSAERPKGSFSTLEIQRTEQGDSAMYLCASSFGTASGGYTFGSGTRLTVV.